Each of the 6 T cell receptor beta chains below was sequenced from the same sample in a study of CD4 T cells in relation to SARS-CoV-2 and coronaviruses. CD4+ T cells from unexposed donors were obtained before the COVID-19 pandemic (2011-2018). The assay was immunoSEQ multiplex PCR, and TCRdb's table has in-frame clones only and misses some. The table includes approximately 70,000 clones, approximately 93% detected once. The material sequenced was naive CD4+ T cells from PBMCs. Subset noted: naive CD4+ T cells isolated by negative enrichment. Receptors were obtained from a human donor in good health.

The chain recombines TRBV18 with TRBJ2-1, with 8 bases that match TRBD1. Germline CDR1 KGHSH, CDR2 LQKENI. After removal of 4 bases from V and 7 bases from J, the junction contained 9 bases not matched to a gene. The CDR3 is 15 residues long. The CDR3 DNA is TGTGCCAGCTCACGAGACAGGGGACAATGGAATGAGCAGTTCTTC. Translated, it gives CASSRDRGQWNEQFF.

This chain connects TRBV19 to TRBJ1-5; D uncertain. The germline V gene has CDR1 LNHDA and CDR2 SQIVND (reference sequence). Deletions cut 5 bases from V and 5 bases from J, with 16 bases between. The CDR3 contains 15 residues. CDR3 region: CASSGSGGLDQPQHF. The DNA for the CDR3 is TGTGCCAGTAGTGGTTCAGGAGGGTTGGATCAGCCCCAGCATTTT.

This chain uses TRBV7-2 with TRBJ2-3; the D gene could be TRBD1 or TRBD2 (5 bases each). Germline CDR1 SGHTA, CDR2 FQGNSA. Trimming removed 11 bases from V and 2 bases from J, with 17 bases in between. This CDR3 is 14 amino acids long. The CDR3 protein is CAGSRGGHTDTQYF. The CDR3 bases are TGTGCCGGGTCACGGGGCGGTCACACAGATACGCAGTATTTT.

The genes are TRBV7-8 and TRBJ1-4; a weak D match, TRBD1 (6 bases). The CDR3 loop spans 12 amino acids. V lost 4 bases and J 8 bases, leaving 8 bases between the germline ends. Germline-derived CDR1 and CDR2 are SGHVS and FQNEAQ. This CDR3 is CASSYTGEKLFF. CDR3 nucleotide sequence: TGTGCCAGCAGCTATACAGGGGAAAAACTGTTTTTT.

This clone was observed a single time. The chain combines TRBV20-1 with TRBJ1-5; D possibly corresponds to TRBD1 (5 bases). The CDR3 is made up of 14 amino acids. CDR1 DFQATT and CDR2 SNEGSKA come from the germline V gene (reference sequence). V lost 3 bases, J lost 1 base, and 10 bases lay in between. The chain's CDR3 is CSASWTPSNQPQHF. The CDR3 nucleotides are TGCAGTGCTAGTTGGACACCCAGCAATCAGCCCCAGCATTTT.

In its sample, this clone was seen once. The rearrangement joins TRBV5-1 to TRBJ2-3; D is possibly TRBD2 (6 bases). The V gene's germline CDR1 is SGHRS and CDR2 YFSETQ. The CDR3 is made up of 15 amino acids. The V end lost 2 bases, the J end lost 0 bases, and 10 bases lay between the germline ends. CDR3 protein: CASSFYGGSTDTQYF. The CDR3 DNA sequence: TGCGCCAGCAGCTTTTACGGGGGTAGCACAGATACGCAGTATTTT.